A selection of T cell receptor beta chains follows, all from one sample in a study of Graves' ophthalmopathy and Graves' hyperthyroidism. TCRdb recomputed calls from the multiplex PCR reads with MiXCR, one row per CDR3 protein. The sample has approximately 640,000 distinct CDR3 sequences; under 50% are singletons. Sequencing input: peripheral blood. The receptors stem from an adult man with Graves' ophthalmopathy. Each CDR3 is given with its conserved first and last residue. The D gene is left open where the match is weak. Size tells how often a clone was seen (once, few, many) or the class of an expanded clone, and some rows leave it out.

DNA: TGCAGTGCTTTCGGACCGGGACTCCATGACTCCTACGAGCAGTACTTC
CDR3: CSAFGPGLHDSYEQYF
V: TRBV20-1
J: TRBJ2-7
size: few
D: NA

DNA: TGTGTCAGCAGTCAGGGACGGTTCCAAGAGACCCAGTACTTC
CDR3: CVSSQGRFQETQYF
V: TRBV24-1
J: TRBJ2-5
size: NA
D: NA

DNA: TGTGCCAGCAGCTTAGGGGCCGACAGGCTGAATCAGCCCCAGCATTTT
CDR3: CASSLGADRLNQPQHF
V: TRBV5-8
J: TRBJ1-5
size: NA
D: NA

DNA: TGTGCCAGTAGTATGCCCCCTGGGGGGGCCAACGTCCTGACTTTC
CDR3: CASSMPPGGANVLTF
V: TRBV19
J: TRBJ2-6
size: NA
D: NA

DNA: TGTGCCAGCAGCGGGGGACAGGGGCTAACCTACGAGCAGTACTTC
CDR3: CASSGGQGLTYEQYF
V: TRBV9
J: TRBJ2-7
size: NA
D: TRBD1

DNA: TGTGCCAGCTCACCAAGGACGGATGGCCAAGAGACCCAGTACTTC
CDR3: CASSPRTDGQETQYF
V: TRBV9
J: TRBJ2-5
size: NA
D: NA

DNA: TGTGCCAGCAGCACCGAGGGGACTCAGCCCCAGCATTTT
CDR3: CASSTEGTQPQHF
V: TRBV5-8
J: TRBJ1-5
size: many
D: NA

DNA: TGTGCCAGCCAGGGGCGTTACGAGCAGTACTTC
CDR3: CASQGRYEQYF
V: TRBV25-1
J: TRBJ2-7
size: many
D: NA

DNA: TGTGCCAGCAGTTACTCCGAAGGACAGCGCTACACCTTC
CDR3: CASSYSEGQRYTF
V: TRBV6-5
J: TRBJ1-2
size: NA
D: NA

DNA: TGTGCCAGCAGTGAATACGAACAGGGCACAGATACGCAGTATTTT
CDR3: CASSEYEQGTDTQYF
V: TRBV25-1
J: TRBJ2-3
size: NA
D: NA

DNA: TGTGCCAGCAGTGGAGAGGTTTTTCGGGCCAGTGGGGCCAACGTCCTGACTTTC
CDR3: CASSGEVFRASGANVLTF
V: TRBV25-1
J: TRBJ2-6
size: NA
D: NA

DNA: TGTGCCAGCAGCCGAGCGGCCCAGTACTTC
CDR3: CASSRAAQYF
V: TRBV4-2
J: TRBJ2-5
size: NA
D: NA

DNA: TGCAGCGGGGGGGGCGGCGAGCAGTACTTC
CDR3: CSGGGGEQYF
V: TRBV29-1
J: TRBJ2-7
size: once
D: NA

DNA: TGTGCCAGCAGCTTGGCAAGGGTCGGGCGGAATGAGCAGTTCTTC
CDR3: CASSLARVGRNEQFF
V: TRBV7-9
J: TRBJ2-1
size: NA
D: NA

DNA: TGTGCCAGCAGCCAAGCCTGGGGGACGGGCGGAACGGGACTAGCGGGAATCGAGACCCAGTACTTC
CDR3: CASSQAWGTGGTGLAGIETQYF
V: TRBV14
J: TRBJ2-5
size: many
D: TRBD2